This paragraph reports one T cell receptor beta chain. The data originate from a study of blood T cells in healthy people across ages. Together with a sample-barcoded 5' primer, a J-beta primer mix was included in a second PCR lasting about 7 to 12 cycles. A single record per CDR3 protein comes from TCRdb applying MiXCR to the 5' RACE reads. The table has about 830,000 distinct CDR3 sequences, around 62% seen once. The V end was cut by 6 bases, the J end by 0 bases, with 12 bases between. Germline V gene sequence: CDR1 SEHNR, CDR2 FQNEAQ (reference sequence). The CDR3 extends over 15 amino acids. J is TRBJ2-1 and V is TRBV7-9, with D possibly being TRBD2 (6 bases). The source of this sequence is a man aged 25-40 years in good health. The sample comprised blood. The CDR3 region is CASSPSDRSYNEQFF. CDR3 nucleotides: TGTGCCAGCAGTCCTAGCGACCGCTCCTACAATGAGCAGTTCTTC.